The text below deals with one T cell receptor beta chain. Its antigen is not known. This specimen belongs to a study of beta chain features in type 1 diabetes. Study results and limitations: Insertions were fewer and deletions more numerous at VDJ junctions in type 1 diabetes patients.

CDR3 length: 14 amino acids. Deletions cut 0 bases from V and 7 bases from J, with 12 bases between. Looked up from germline, CDR1 is SGDLS and CDR2 is YYNGEE. Every bit of the isolated RNA underwent reverse transcription, so sequencing read expressed TCRB transcripts. Clones were sequenced by immunoSEQ multiplex PCR, and TCRdb holds only the in-frame ones, with some missing. The data hold 360,000 or so clones, with about 20% observed a single time. V and J are TRBV9 and TRBJ2-3; TRBD1 is a possible D gene (6 bases). This clonotype was sampled from a woman aged 18-29 years in good health. Sequenced input: naive CD4+ T cells from blood. CDR3: CASSVVAGAYTQYF. CDR3 in DNA: TGTGCCAGCAGCGTAGTCGCAGGGGCTTATACGCAGTATTTT. The whole variable domain, filled in from reference TRBV9 and TRBJ2-3, reads DSGVTQTPKHLITATGQRVTLRCSPRSGDLSVYWYQQSLDQGLQFLIQYYNGEERAKGNILERFSAQQFPDLHSELNLSSLELGDSALYFCASSVVAGAYTQYFGPGTRLTVL.